A single sample gave rise to the 14 T cell receptor beta chains below, sequenced in a study of T cell responses to AZD1222 COVID-19 vaccine. Assay used: immunoSEQ multiplex PCR; TCRdb lists only in-frame clones, some missing. The table includes 180,000 or so clones, approximately 90% detected once. This material consisted of peripheral blood, taken 28 days after the second dose of the MenACWY control vaccine. These receptors all come from an adult who received the MenACWY meningococcal vaccine as a control.

The chain uses TRBV27 and TRBJ1-1; D gene unclear. Germline CDR1 reads MNHEY; CDR2 reads SMNVEV (reference sequence). There are 15 residues in the CDR3. The V end lost 1 base, the J end lost 4 bases, and 13 bases lay between the germline ends. The CDR3: CASSLLVASVTEAFF. The CDR3 DNA reads as TGTGCCAGCAGTTTATTGGTCGCATCAGTCACTGAAGCTTTCTTT.

This rearrangement joins TRBV18 to TRBJ2-5; TRBD2 agrees at 7 bases. Germline V lookup: CDR1 KGHSH, CDR2 LQKENI. V shed 3 bases, J shed 6 bases, and the junction held 10 bases outside the gene matches. The CDR3 spans 15 residues. CDR3 sequence (DNA): TGTGCCAGCTCACCCGTTGGGGGGGTAGTACAGACCCAGTACTTC. Protein: CASSPVGGVVQTQYF. Drawing the rest from reference TRBV18 and TRBJ2-5, the complete variable domain is NAGVMQNPRHLVRRRGQEARLRCSPMKGHSHVYWYRQLPEEGLKFMVYLQKENIIDESGMPKERFSAEFPKEGPSILRIQQVVRGDSAAYFCASSPVGGVVQTQYFGPGTRLLVL.

This sequence joins TRBV6-2 or TRBV6-3 and TRBJ1-5; maybe TRBD1 (5 bases). The CDR3 contains 14 residues. Trimming took 6 bases from V and 2 from J, leaving 11 bases between them. Germline V lookup: CDR1 MNHEY, CDR2 SVGEGT. The CDR3, as DNA: TGTGCCAGCAGCCGACTAGGGGGCAATCAGCCCCAGCATTTT. It translates to CASSRLGGNQPQHF.

The V gene is TRBV19, the J gene TRBJ2-7; D is undetermined. There are 13 residues in the CDR3. V was cut by 3 bases and J by 6 bases, with 12 bases left in between. Germline loops: CDR1 LNHDA, CDR2 SQIVND (reference sequence). The CDR3 loop reads CASSIEKLAEQYF. CDR3 bases: TGTGCCAGTAGTATTGAGAAACTGGCCGAGCAGTACTTC.

The chain is built from TRBV27 and TRBJ1-1; D is ambiguous. CDR3 length: 17 residues. Germline V CDR1 and CDR2: MNHEY, SMNVEV (reference sequence). V lost 0 bases, J lost 1 base, and 15 bases lay in between. CDR3 protein: CASSLSPYGQQNTEAFF. The CDR3 DNA reads as TGTGCCAGCAGTTTATCTCCCTATGGGCAGCAGAACACTGAAGCTTTCTTT.

This clone appeared once. J is TRBJ2-1 and V is TRBV10-2; 9 bases line up with TRBD2. CDR1 and CDR2 (germline): WSHSY, SAAADI. Trimming took 0 bases from V and 4 from J; bases not matched to a gene: 13. The CDR3 has 19 residues. CDR3 protein: CASSESISGSYFAYNEQFF. Written as DNA, the CDR3 is TGCGCCAGCAGTGAGTCGATTAGCGGGAGTTACTTTGCTTACAATGAGCAGTTCTTC.

The chain joins TRBV7-9 to TRBJ2-5, with 7 bases aligning to TRBD1. With V trimmed by 1 base and J by 4 bases, 3 bases remained unmatched. Germline CDR1 SEHNR, CDR2 FQNEAQ (reference sequence). The CDR3 runs to 14 residues. CDR3 residues: CASSLGQGIETQYF. CDR3 nucleotides: TGTGCCAGCAGCTTAGGACAGGGCATAGAGACCCAGTACTTC. The variable domain in full, completed from reference TRBV7-9 and TRBJ2-5, reads DTGVSQNPRHKITKRGQNVTFRCDPISEHNRLYWYRQTLGQGPEFLTYFQNEAQLEKSRLLSDRFSAERPKGSFSTLEIQRTEQGDSAMYLCASSLGQGIETQYFGPGTRLLVL.

In this sample, this clone turned up once. This sequence joins TRBV19 and TRBJ2-7; D is unclear. CDR3 size: 12 residues. V lost 4 bases, J lost 6 bases, and 10 bases lay in between. Per the germline V gene, CDR1 is LNHDA and CDR2 is SQIVND (reference sequence). The CDR3 spells CASSTHGVEQYF. As DNA, the CDR3 is TGTGCCAGTAGTACCCATGGGGTCGAGCAGTACTTC. The whole variable domain, remainder taken from reference TRBV19 and TRBJ2-7, is DGGITQSPKYLFRKEGQNVTLSCEQNLNHDAMYWYRQDPGQGLRLIYYSQIVNDFQKGDIAEGYSVSREKKESFPLTVTSAQKNPTAFYLCASSTHGVEQYFGPGTRLTVT.

This clone occurred a few times. The chain has TRBV28 and TRBJ1-1; D call uncertain. Trimming removed 5 bases at V and 5 bases at J, with 9 bases between. Germline loops: CDR1 MDHEN, CDR2 SYDVKM. CDR3 length: 12 residues. DNA of the CDR3: TGTGCCAGCAGTCCGGGTTGGACTGAAGCTTTCTTT. This encodes CASSPGWTEAFF. The entire variable domain, with the rest obtained from reference TRBV28 and TRBJ1-1, is as follows: DVKVTQSSRYLVKRTGEKVFLECVQDMDHENMFWYRQDPGLGLRLIYFSYDVKMKEKGDIPEGYSVSREKKERFSLILESASTNQTSMYLCASSPGWTEAFFGQGTRLTVV.

This chain connects TRBV28 to TRBJ1-3, with D possibly matching TRBD1 (6 bases). With 3 bases removed from V and 3 bases from J, the gap between germline ends came to 15 bases. Germline CDR1 is MDHEN and CDR2 is SYDVKM. The CDR3 extends over 16 amino acids. CDR3 sequence (DNA): TGTGCCAGCAGTTTGTGGTTAGGGACACTTGGAAACACCATATATTTT. It is translated as CASSLWLGTLGNTIYF. The full variable domain, completed using reference TRBV28 and TRBJ1-3, is DVKVTQSSRYLVKRTGEKVFLECVQDMDHENMFWYRQDPGLGLRLIYFSYDVKMKEKGDIPEGYSVSREKKERFSLILESASTNQTSMYLCASSLWLGTLGNTIYFGEGSWLTVV.

The DNA of the CDR3 is TGCGCCAGCAGCCATATGGGCCAAGCAGGTGGCGAGCAGTACTTC. Its translation: CASSHMGQAGGEQYF. The chain has TRBV5-1 and TRBJ2-7; D uncertain. The CDR3 totals 15 residues. The ends were cut back, 4 bases at V and 6 bases at J, with 20 bases in the middle. Per the germline V gene, CDR1 is SGHRS and CDR2 is YFSETQ.

CDR3 DNA: TGTGCCAGCAAAATCGGGACAGGGATTAATCAGCCCCAGCATTTT. Residues: CASKIGTGINQPQHF. V is TRBV2 and J is TRBJ1-5; 9 bases are a match to TRBD1. Germline CDR1 is SNHLY and CDR2 is FYNNEI. After removal of 7 bases from V and 4 bases from J, the junction contained 8 bases not matched to a gene. The CDR3 length is 15 residues.

The J gene is TRBJ1-1, the V gene TRBV2; D is undetermined. Trimming took 1 base from V and 1 from J, leaving 4 bases between them. The CDR3 spans 13 residues. Germline-derived CDR1 and CDR2 are SNHLY and FYNNEI. In nucleotides, the CDR3 is TGTGCCAGCAGTGAAGTTCAGAACACTGAAGCTTTCTTT. This encodes CASSEVQNTEAFF.

The V gene is TRBV7-2, the J gene TRBJ1-5; 11 bases are shared with TRBD1. The CDR3 totals 15 residues. CDR1 and CDR2 from the germline V gene are SGHTA and FQGNSA. Unmatched junction bases numbered 3, after V lost 4 bases and J lost 4 bases. The CDR3 coding sequence is TGTGCCAGCAGCTGGGGGACAGGGGGAAATCAGCCCCAGCATTTT. This translates into CASSWGTGGNQPQHF.